The entry that follows covers one T cell receptor (beta chain) sequence. This record belongs to a study of blood T cell repertoires in COVID-19. Clones were read by immunoSEQ multiplex PCR, and TCRdb kept only the in-frame ones, dropping some. The table has 160,000 or so clones, 65% to 85% seen once. This CDR3 has 14 amino acids. The germline V gene has CDR1 GTSNPN and CDR2 SVGIG (reference sequence). V was cut by 0 bases and J by 2 bases, with 10 bases left in between. Each recovered donor of Cohort 3 presented with two negative PCRs, clearance, or symptom resolution. V gene TRBV30 combines with J gene TRBJ2-5, with D maybe TRBD1 (5 bases). This sequence was found in a man in his forties who had recovered from COVID-19. The specimen was PBMCs or T cells enriched from blood (not recorded which). For the CDR3, the DNA is TGTGCCTGGAGTGTAGTTCCAGGGCAAGAGACCCAGTACTTC. Its protein is CAWSVVPGQETQYF.